This entry concerns a single T cell receptor beta chain. V gave up 1 base and J gave up 14 bases, with 14 bases separating them. Germline V gives CDR1 LGHNT, CDR2 FRNRAP. This CDR3 comprises 13 residues. These data belong to a study of blood T cell repertoires in COVID-19. Authors' analysis steps: The authors estimated nucleated cell counts from reference gene primer amplification. The protocol was immunoSEQ multiplex PCR, while the TCRdb copy is restricted to in-frame clones and leaves out a portion. That table supplies the V and J calls and clone size; D and trimming were determined from the DNA. The table has about 14,000 clones, roughly 87% seen once.

The receptor was derived from a human donor with active COVID-19. The donor label of this sample is uncertain. Sequencing was performed on peripheral blood. The chain combines TRBV12-5 with TRBJ1-4, with a possible D match to TRBD1 (6 bases). Here the CDR3 reads CASGLESRDKLFF. CDR3 DNA: TGTGCTAGTGGTTTGGAAAGCCGGGACAAGCTGTTTTTT.